This section outlines one T cell receptor beta chain sequence together with its context. The antigen is not known. Described treatment: oral pan-JAK inhibitor, 5-10 mg twice daily. The sample comes from a study of CD8+ T cells in alopecia areata. The study's findings and limits: Numerous clones, expanded in lesions, remained in scalp and blood during tofacitinib.

Extraction of RNA preceded its reverse transcription into cDNA, which served as the sequencing template. TCRdb keeps only in-frame clones here, not all; method: immunoSEQ multiplex PCR. Here the sample spans 70,000 or so clones, over 25% being singletons. J gave up 4 bases and V 3 bases, and 7 bases lay outside the gene matches. The CDR3 length is 15 residues. Germline loops: CDR1 GTSNPN, CDR2 SVGIG (reference sequence). The sample was CD8+ T cells sorted from blood, taken at week 4, from a patient treated with tofacitinib. This TCR was recovered from a human donor with alopecia areata. This rearrangement joins TRBV30 to TRBJ2-7, with TRBD1 identical over 12 bases. In nucleotides, the CDR3 is TGTGCCTGGAGAGCCGGGACAGGGGGCTTTTACGAGCAGTACTTC. It is translated as CAWRAGTGGFYEQYF.